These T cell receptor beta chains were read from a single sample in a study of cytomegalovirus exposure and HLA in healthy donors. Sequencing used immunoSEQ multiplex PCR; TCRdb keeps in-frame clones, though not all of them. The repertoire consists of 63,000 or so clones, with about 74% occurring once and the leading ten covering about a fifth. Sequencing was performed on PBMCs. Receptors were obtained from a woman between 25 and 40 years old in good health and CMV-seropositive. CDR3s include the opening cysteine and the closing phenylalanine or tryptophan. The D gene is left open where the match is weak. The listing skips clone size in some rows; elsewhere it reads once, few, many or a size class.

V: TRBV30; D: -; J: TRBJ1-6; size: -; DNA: TGTGCCTGGAGTCGTGTTACCTATAATTCACCCCTCCACTTT; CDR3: CAWSRVTYNSPLHF
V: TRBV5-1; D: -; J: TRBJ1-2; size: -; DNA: TGCGCCAGCAGCCTAGGGGATTTTAACTATGGCTACACCTTC; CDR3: CASSLGDFNYGYTF
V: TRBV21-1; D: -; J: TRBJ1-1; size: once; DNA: TGTGCCAGCAGCAATGGCGGTCCGAACACTGAAGCTTTCTTT; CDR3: CASSNGGPNTEAFF
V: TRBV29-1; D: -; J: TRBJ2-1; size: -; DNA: TGCAGCGTTGAAGGGACTTATAGGGACAATGAGCAGTTCTTC; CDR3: CSVEGTYRDNEQFF
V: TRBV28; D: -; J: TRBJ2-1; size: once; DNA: TGTGCCAGCACTAAAGCTCGAAGCAATGAGCAGTTCTTC; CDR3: CASTKARSNEQFF
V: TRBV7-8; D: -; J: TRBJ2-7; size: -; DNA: TGTGCCAGCAGCTCATGGGCAGATGGCTCCTACGAGCAGTACTTC; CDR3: CASSSWADGSYEQYF
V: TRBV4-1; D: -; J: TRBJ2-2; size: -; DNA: TGCGCCAGCAGCCAAGAAGATAGGCGGTCCGGGGAGCTGTTTTTT; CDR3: CASSQEDRRSGELFF
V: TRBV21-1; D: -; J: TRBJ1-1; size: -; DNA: TGTGCCAGCAGCAACCCTTCGGCGGACACTGAAGCTTTCTTT; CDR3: CASSNPSADTEAFF
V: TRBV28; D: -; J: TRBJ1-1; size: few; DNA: TGTGCCAGCAGTTTCTCCTACTACCAAGCTTTCTTT; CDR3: CASSFSYYQAFF
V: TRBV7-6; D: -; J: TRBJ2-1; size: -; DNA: TGTGCCAGCAGCTCTAGTGGGCAGGGTGGCGAGCAGTTCTTC; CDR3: CASSSSGQGGEQFF
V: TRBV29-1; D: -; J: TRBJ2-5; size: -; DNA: TGCAGCGTTTGGAGGCAAGAGACCCAGTACTTC; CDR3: CSVWRQETQYF
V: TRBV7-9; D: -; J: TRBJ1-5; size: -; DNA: TGTGCCAGCAGCTTGGCAGGGTCTCCCGGGCCCCAGCATTTT; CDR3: CASSLAGSPGPQHF
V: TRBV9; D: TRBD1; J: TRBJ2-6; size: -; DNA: TGTGCCAGCAGCGTAGCACCGACAGGGTTCTCTGGGGCCAACGTCCTGACTTTC; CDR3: CASSVAPTGFSGANVLTF
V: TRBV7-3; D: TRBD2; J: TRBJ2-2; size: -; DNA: TGTGCCAGCACCGGACTAGCGGGAGGGACCGGGGAGCTGTTTTTT; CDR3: CASTGLAGGTGELFF
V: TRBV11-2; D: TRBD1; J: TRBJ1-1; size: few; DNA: TGTGCCAGCAGCTTAGAACCAGGGGGGAACACTGAAGCTTTCTTT; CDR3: CASSLEPGGNTEAFF
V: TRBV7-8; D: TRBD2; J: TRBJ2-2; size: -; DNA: TGTGCCAGCAGCCTACGGGGTGCAGGGAGGGACACCGGGGAGCTGTTTTTT; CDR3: CASSLRGAGRDTGELFF
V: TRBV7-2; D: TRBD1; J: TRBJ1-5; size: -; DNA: TGTGCCAGCAGCCAGGAACAGGGGGCCCGTCAGCCCCAGCATTTT; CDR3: CASSQEQGARQPQHF
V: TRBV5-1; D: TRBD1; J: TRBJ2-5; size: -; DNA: TGCGCCAGCAAACAGGGGTCCGCTCAAGAGACCCAGTACTTC; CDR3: CASKQGSAQETQYF
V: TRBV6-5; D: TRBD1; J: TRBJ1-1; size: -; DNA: TGTGCCAGCAGCAGACAGGGTAACACTGAAGCTTTCTTT; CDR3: CASSRQGNTEAFF
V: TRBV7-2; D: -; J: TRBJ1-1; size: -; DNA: TGTGCCAGCAGCTTAAGCGCGAACACTGAAGCTTTCTTT; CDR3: CASSLSANTEAFF
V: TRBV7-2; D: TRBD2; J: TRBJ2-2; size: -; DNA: TGTGCCAGCAGCCCGACTAGCGGGAGCACCGGGGAGCTGTTTTTT; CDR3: CASSPTSGSTGELFF
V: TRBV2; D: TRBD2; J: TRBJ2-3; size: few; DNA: TGTGCCAGCACGCTGAGGACTAGCGGGGGGACGGGTACGCAGTATTTT; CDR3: CASTLRTSGGTGTQYF
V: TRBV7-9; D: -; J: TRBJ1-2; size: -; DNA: TGTGCCAGCAGCTTAGGGACAAACTATGGCTACACCTTC; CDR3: CASSLGTNYGYTF